This is a list of T cell receptor beta chains from one sample in a study of blood T cell repertoires in COVID-19. Assay used: immunoSEQ multiplex PCR; TCRdb lists only in-frame clones, some missing. The table records approximately 330,000 clones, roughly 90% of them present only once. The sequenced material came from peripheral blood. Every receptor here comes from a man aged 30-40 years with COVID-19, enrolled during active disease. Each CDR3 is given with its conserved first and last residue. The D gene is left open where the match is weak. Size is omitted from some rows. Given values are once, few, many or a class for expanded clones.

TRBV4-1,NA,NA,TRBJ1-5,TGCGCCAGCAGTACTTTAGGAGGGCCCTTAACAATCAATCAGCCCCAGCATTTT,CASSTLGGPLTINQPQHF
TRBV19,TRBD2,NA,TRBJ2-5,TGTGCCAGTAGTCCCCTTAGCGGGATTCCTCTTGGGACCCAGTACTTC,CASSPLSGIPLGTQYF
TRBV30,NA,NA,TRBJ1-5,TGTGCCTGGAGTGTACCAGGGTTGTATAGCAATCAGCCCCAGCATTTT,CAWSVPGLYSNQPQHF
TRBV7-8,NA,NA,TRBJ2-4,TGTGCCAGCAGCTTAGATCGCCTGACTCTAGCCAAAAACATTCAGTACTTC,CASSLDRLTLAKNIQYF
TRBV4-3,NA,NA,TRBJ1-2,TGCGCCAGCAGCCAAGATGCTCGGTCCGGAGGGTGGTATGGCTACACCTTC,CASSQDARSGGWYGYTF
TRBV7-9,NA,once,TRBJ1-2,TGTGCCAGCAGCCCCTGGCTAGGGGATGGCTACACCTTC,CASSPWLGDGYTF
TRBV18,TRBD1,NA,TRBJ2-1,TGTGCCAGCTCCCTCCTGAGACAGGGGGTTAATGAGCAGTTCTTC,CASSLLRQGVNEQFF
TRBV6-5,NA,NA,TRBJ2-7,TGTGCCAGCAGTCAACAGGGTCTTCCCTACGAGCAGTACTTC,CASSQQGLPYEQYF
TRBV27,NA,many,TRBJ1-2,TGTGCCAGCAGTTTAAGCGGGCTCTATGGCTACACCTTC,CASSLSGLYGYTF
TRBV3-1/TRBV3-2,NA,NA,TRBJ2-7,TGTGCCAGCAGCCAAGAAGGACAAACCCCCTACGAGCAGTACTTC,CASSQEGQTPYEQYF
TRBV24-1,NA,NA,TRBJ2-5,TGTGCCACCAGTGACAAAGGGACTTTACGCCAAGAGACCCAGTACTTC,CATSDKGTLRQETQYF
TRBV27,NA,NA,TRBJ2-1,TGTGCCAGCAGTCCGAATAACTGGTTGGTAAATGAGCAGTTCTTC,CASSPNNWLVNEQFF
TRBV5-1,TRBD2,NA,TRBJ2-7,TGCGCCAGCAGCTTGGCGGCTAGCGGGGGGGCAGTCTACGAGCAGTACTTC,CASSLAASGGAVYEQYF
TRBV19,TRBD1,NA,TRBJ1-5,TGTGCCAGTGACAGGGGTGATCAGCCCCAGCATTTT,CASDRGDQPQHF
TRBV18,TRBD2,once,TRBJ2-2,TGTGCCAGCTCACAAAGGACTAGCGGTCCCCCCGGGGAGCTGTTTTTT,CASSQRTSGPPGELFF
TRBV5-4,NA,NA,TRBJ2-5,TGTGCCAGCAGCCCGGATGTCTACGGGGTGGGGGAGACCCAGTACTTC,CASSPDVYGVGETQYF
TRBV9,NA,once,TRBJ1-1,TGTGCCAGCAGCGTAGGCTTCCGGGACACTGAAGCTTTCTTT,CASSVGFRDTEAFF
TRBV5-1,TRBD1,NA,TRBJ1-1,TGCGCCAGCAGCTTGGGGGACAGTTTGAACACTGAAGCTTTCTTT,CASSLGDSLNTEAFF
TRBV4-2,TRBD1,NA,TRBJ1-2,TGTGCCAGCAGCCACCCGGGACAGGGAGGTTCAGTCTATGGCTACACCTTC,CASSHPGQGGSVYGYTF
TRBV6-5,TRBD1,NA,TRBJ2-1,TGTGCCAGCAGCACGGGACAGGGGGCACATGAGCAGTTCTTC,CASSTGQGAHEQFF
TRBV19,TRBD1,NA,TRBJ1-2,TGTGCCAGTCGGACAGGCCGGGGCTACACCTTC,CASRTGRGYTF
TRBV2,NA,few,TRBJ1-1,TGTGCCAGCAGTGAGGAGGGATGGACTGAAGCTTTCTTT,CASSEEGWTEAFF
TRBV9,NA,few,TRBJ1-1,TGTGCCAGCAGCGTAGCCCGGGGGGGCTGGGGGAACACTGAAGCTTTCTTT,CASSVARGGWGNTEAFF
TRBV5-1,NA,once,TRBJ2-5,TGCGCCAGCAGCTTACTTTCTAACCAAGAGACCCAGTACTTC,CASSLLSNQETQYF
TRBV3-1/TRBV3-2,NA,NA,TRBJ2-2,TGTGCCAGCAGCCCGGGACTGGTGAACACCGGGGAGCTGTTTTTT,CASSPGLVNTGELFF
TRBV28,TRBD1,NA,TRBJ2-6,TGTGCCAGCACCAAAAAGAGGACAGGGGGCGTAGGTGGGGCCAACGTCCTGACTTTC,CASTKKRTGGVGGANVLTF
TRBV7-3,TRBD1,NA,TRBJ1-1,TGTGCCAGCAGCTTAAGTCCAGGGGGCCACACTGAAGCTTTCTTT,CASSLSPGGHTEAFF
TRBV27,NA,NA,TRBJ2-7,TGTGCCAGCGGGGCACGGGCCTGGAGCTCCTACGAGCAGTACTTC,CASGARAWSSYEQYF
TRBV5-1,TRBD1,few,TRBJ1-2,TGCGCCAGCAGCACCCAGGGGGTTGGTGGCTACACCTTC,CASSTQGVGGYTF
TRBV30,TRBD1,NA,TRBJ1-1,TGTGCCTGGAGTTTAGGGACAGGGGTCACTGAAGCTTTCTTT,CAWSLGTGVTEAFF
TRBV27,TRBD2,NA,TRBJ2-1,TGTGCCACCGCAACTAGCGGGAGGTCCCGCTCCTACAATGAGCAGTTCTTC,CATATSGRSRSYNEQFF
TRBV7-3,NA,NA,TRBJ2-3,TGTGCCAGCAGCTTAAGTCTTGGGAGTACGCAGTATTTT,CASSLSLGSTQYF
TRBV6-6,NA,NA,TRBJ2-2,TGTGCCAGCAGTTACTGGCTGAACACCGGGGAGCTGTTTTTT,CASSYWLNTGELFF
TRBV21-1,NA,NA,TRBJ2-7,TGTGCCAGCGGACAGCGGTTCCCGTCCTACGAGCAGTACTTC,CASGQRFPSYEQYF
TRBV9,TRBD1,NA,TRBJ1-2,TGTGCCAGCAGCACAGACGACAGGGCGGCGGTCTATGGCTACACCTTC,CASSTDDRAAVYGYTF
TRBV7-2,TRBD1,once,TRBJ1-2,TGTGCCAGCAGCGCCGACAGGGCTTATGGCTACACCTTC,CASSADRAYGYTF
TRBV2,NA,once,TRBJ1-2,TGTGCCAGCAGCCCCAAAGCTACAGAATATGGCTACACCTTC,CASSPKATEYGYTF
TRBV10-3,TRBD1,few,TRBJ2-7,TGTGCCATCAGTGACGACAGGGGGCCGTGGGAGCAGTACTTC,CAISDDRGPWEQYF
TRBV3-1/TRBV3-2,NA,NA,TRBJ1-1,TGTGCCAGCAGCTTCCGACAGGCCACTGAAGCTTTCTTT,CASSFRQATEAFF
TRBV10-3,NA,NA,TRBJ2-1,TGTGCCATCAGTGCCTTTCAGGGAAAGGTCAATGAGCAGTTCTTC,CAISAFQGKVNEQFF
TRBV2,NA,NA,TRBJ1-6,TGTGCCAGCAGGCCCGGGACTCATAATTCACCCCTCCACTTT,CASRPGTHNSPLHF
TRBV5-4,NA,NA,TRBJ1-3,TGTGCCAGCAGCTTGGGGCTGGGAAACACCATATATTTT,CASSLGLGNTIYF
TRBV5-1,NA,once,TRBJ2-3,TGCGCCAGCAGCTTGGCTACTAGCTTTTCGACAGATACGCAGTATTTT,CASSLATSFSTDTQYF
TRBV2,NA,NA,TRBJ1-1,TGTGCCAGCACTCGCAGGGTGGCTGAAGCTTTCTTT,CASTRRVAEAFF
TRBV6-5,TRBD2,NA,TRBJ2-1,TGTGCCAGCAGTTACTCGGCGGGAGGCTTCTACAATGAGCAGTTCTTC,CASSYSAGGFYNEQFF
TRBV2,TRBD2,NA,TRBJ2-5,TGTGCCAGCAACGTTGTAGCGGGAAGGGTAACCCAGTACTTC,CASNVVAGRVTQYF
TRBV9,TRBD1,NA,TRBJ1-2,TGTGCCAGCAGCCCTAGGACAGGGGATGGCTACACCTTC,CASSPRTGDGYTF
TRBV18,NA,NA,TRBJ1-2,TGTGCCAGCTCACCAGACGGGAACTATGGCTACACCTTC,CASSPDGNYGYTF
TRBV6-2/TRBV6-3,NA,NA,TRBJ1-3,TGTGCCAGCAGTTCTTATGCGAGGGTTTCTTCTGGAAACACCATATATTTT,CASSSYARVSSGNTIYF
TRBV7-9,NA,NA,TRBJ2-7,TGTGCCAGCAGCTTTACCTACGAGCAGTACTTC,CASSFTYEQYF
TRBV5-1,TRBD2,NA,TRBJ2-7,TGCGCCAGCAGCTTTTTATCTAGCGGGACGGGATACTACGAGCAGTACTTC,CASSFLSSGTGYYEQYF
TRBV12-3/TRBV12-4,NA,NA,TRBJ2-2,TGTGCCAGCAGTTCCGACACCGGGGAGCTGTTTTTT,CASSSDTGELFF